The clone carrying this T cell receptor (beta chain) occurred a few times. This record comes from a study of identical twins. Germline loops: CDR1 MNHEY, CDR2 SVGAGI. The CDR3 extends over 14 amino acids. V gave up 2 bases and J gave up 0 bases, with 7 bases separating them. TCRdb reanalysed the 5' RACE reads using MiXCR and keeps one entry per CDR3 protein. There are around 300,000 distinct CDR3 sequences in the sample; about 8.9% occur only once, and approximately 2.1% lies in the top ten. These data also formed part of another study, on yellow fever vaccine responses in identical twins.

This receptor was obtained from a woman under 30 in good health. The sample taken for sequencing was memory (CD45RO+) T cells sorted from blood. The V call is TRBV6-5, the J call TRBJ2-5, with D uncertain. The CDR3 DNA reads TGTGCCAGCAGTTACGGGTGGTACCAAGAGACCCAGTACTTC. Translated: CASSYGWYQETQYF.